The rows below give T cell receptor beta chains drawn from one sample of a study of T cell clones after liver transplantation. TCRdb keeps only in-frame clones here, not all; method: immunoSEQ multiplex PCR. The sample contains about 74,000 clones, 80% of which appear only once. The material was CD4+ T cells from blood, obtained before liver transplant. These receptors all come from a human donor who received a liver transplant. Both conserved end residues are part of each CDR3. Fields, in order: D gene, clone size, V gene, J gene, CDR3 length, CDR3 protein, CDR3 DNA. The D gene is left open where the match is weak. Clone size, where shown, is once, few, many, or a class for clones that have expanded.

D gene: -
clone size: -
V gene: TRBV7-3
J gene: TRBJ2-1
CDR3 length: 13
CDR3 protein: CASSFRGDHEQFF
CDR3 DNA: TGTGCCAGCAGCTTCAGGGGTGACCATGAGCAGTTCTTC

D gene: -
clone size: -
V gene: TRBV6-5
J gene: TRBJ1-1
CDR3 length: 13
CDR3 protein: CASRGGLNTEAFF
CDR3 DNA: TGTGCCAGCAGGGGGGGCCTGAACACTGAAGCTTTCTTT

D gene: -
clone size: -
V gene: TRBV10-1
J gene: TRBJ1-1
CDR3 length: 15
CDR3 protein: CASSLSSGTPAEAFF
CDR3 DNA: TGCGCCAGCAGTTTATCCTCCGGGACCCCGGCTGAAGCTTTCTTT

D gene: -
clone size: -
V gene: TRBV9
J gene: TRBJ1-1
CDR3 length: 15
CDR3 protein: CASSAGRGFDTEAFF
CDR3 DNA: TGTGCCAGCAGCGCCGGAAGGGGGTTCGACACTGAAGCTTTCTTT

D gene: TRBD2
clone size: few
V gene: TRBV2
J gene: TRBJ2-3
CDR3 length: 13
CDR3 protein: CASVGGSTDTQYF
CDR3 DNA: TGTGCCAGCGTCGGGGGGAGCACAGATACGCAGTATTTT

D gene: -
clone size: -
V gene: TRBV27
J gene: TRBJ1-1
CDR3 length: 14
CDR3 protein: CASSLSKRLTEAFF
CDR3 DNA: TGTGCCAGCAGTTTATCGAAACGGCTCACTGAAGCTTTCTTT

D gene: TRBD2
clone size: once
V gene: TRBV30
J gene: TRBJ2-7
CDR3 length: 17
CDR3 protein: CAWSGLAGGPSDYEQYF
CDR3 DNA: TGTGCCTGGAGCGGACTAGCGGGAGGGCCGTCGGATTACGAGCAGTACTTC

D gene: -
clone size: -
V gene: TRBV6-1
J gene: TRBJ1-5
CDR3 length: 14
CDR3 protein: CASSSTGPNQPQHF
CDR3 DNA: TGTGCCAGCAGTTCGACAGGTCCAAATCAGCCCCAGCATTTT

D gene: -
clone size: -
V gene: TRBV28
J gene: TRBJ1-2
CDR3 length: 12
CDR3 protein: CASSLGNYGYTF
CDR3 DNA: TGTGCCAGCAGTTTAGGAAACTATGGCTACACCTTC

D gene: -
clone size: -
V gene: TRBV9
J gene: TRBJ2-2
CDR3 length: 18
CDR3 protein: CASTRRAGDSENTGELFF
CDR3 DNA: TGTGCCAGCACCAGACGGGCCGGTGATTCGGAGAACACCGGGGAGCTGTTTTTT

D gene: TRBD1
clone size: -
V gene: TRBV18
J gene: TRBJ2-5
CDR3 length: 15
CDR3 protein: CASSRQGFGGETQYF
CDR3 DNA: TGTGCCAGCTCCAGACAGGGGTTTGGGGGAGAGACCCAGTACTTC

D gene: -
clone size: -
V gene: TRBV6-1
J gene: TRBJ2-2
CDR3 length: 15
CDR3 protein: CASSASSGYTGELFF
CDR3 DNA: TGTGCCAGCAGTGCGTCTTCGGGTTACACCGGGGAGCTGTTTTTT

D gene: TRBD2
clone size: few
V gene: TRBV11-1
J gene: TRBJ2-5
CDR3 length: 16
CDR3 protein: CASSFRAGVGEETQYF
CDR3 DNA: TGTGCCAGCAGCTTCCGAGCGGGAGTTGGGGAAGAGACCCAGTACTTC

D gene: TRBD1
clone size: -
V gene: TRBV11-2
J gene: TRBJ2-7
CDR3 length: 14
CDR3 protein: CASSLLQGLYEQYF
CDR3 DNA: TGTGCCAGCAGCTTATTACAGGGGCTCTACGAGCAGTACTTC

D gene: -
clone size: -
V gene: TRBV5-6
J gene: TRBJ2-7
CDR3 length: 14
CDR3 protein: CASTTPGHPYEQYF
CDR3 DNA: TGTGCCAGCACCACCCCGGGACACCCCTACGAGCAGTACTTC

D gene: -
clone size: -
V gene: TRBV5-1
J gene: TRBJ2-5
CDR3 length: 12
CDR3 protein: CASSLYQETQYF
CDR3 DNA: TGCGCCAGCAGCTTGTACCAAGAGACCCAGTACTTC

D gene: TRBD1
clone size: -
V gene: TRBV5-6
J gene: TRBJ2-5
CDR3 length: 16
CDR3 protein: CASSTRQGRLQETQYF
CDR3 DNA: TGTGCCAGCAGCACCCGACAGGGTAGGCTCCAAGAGACCCAGTACTTC

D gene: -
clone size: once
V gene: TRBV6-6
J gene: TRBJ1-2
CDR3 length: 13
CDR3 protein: CASSLMDNYGYTF
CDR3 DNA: TGTGCCAGCAGTTTGATGGATAACTATGGCTACACCTTC

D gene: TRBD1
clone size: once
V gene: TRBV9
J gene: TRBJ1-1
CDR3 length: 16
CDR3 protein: CASSPRQGLGNTEAFF
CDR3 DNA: TGTGCCAGCAGCCCCCGACAGGGTCTGGGGAACACTGAAGCTTTCTTT

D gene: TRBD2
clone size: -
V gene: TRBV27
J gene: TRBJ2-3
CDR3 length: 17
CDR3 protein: CASSSQILAGRTDTQYF
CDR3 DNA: TGTGCCAGCAGTTCTCAGATACTAGCGGGAAGGACAGATACGCAGTATTTT

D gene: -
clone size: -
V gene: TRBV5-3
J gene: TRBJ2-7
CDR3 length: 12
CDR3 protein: CARSPPEGEQYF
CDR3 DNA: TGTGCCAGAAGTCCCCCCGAGGGCGAGCAGTACTTC

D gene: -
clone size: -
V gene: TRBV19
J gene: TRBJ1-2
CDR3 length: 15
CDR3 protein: CASHEEGHRAGGYTF
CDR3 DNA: TGTGCCAGTCACGAGGAGGGGCACAGGGCGGGTGGCTACACCTTC

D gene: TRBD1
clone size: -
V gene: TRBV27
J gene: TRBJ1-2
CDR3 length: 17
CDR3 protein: CASSLKPGTGSSYGYTF
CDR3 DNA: TGTGCCAGCAGTCTTAAACCTGGGACAGGGTCATCCTATGGCTACACCTTC

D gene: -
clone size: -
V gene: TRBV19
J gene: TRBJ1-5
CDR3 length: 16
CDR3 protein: CASSIGFRVSYQPQHF
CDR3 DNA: TGTGCCAGTAGTATAGGTTTTCGAGTGTCATATCAGCCCCAGCATTTT

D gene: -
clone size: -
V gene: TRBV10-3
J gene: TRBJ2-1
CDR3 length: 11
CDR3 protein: CAISSVHEQFF
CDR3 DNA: TGTGCCATCTCTAGCGTCCATGAGCAGTTCTTC

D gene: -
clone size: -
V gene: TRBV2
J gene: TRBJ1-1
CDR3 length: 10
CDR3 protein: CASSEAEAFF
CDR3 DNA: TGTGCCAGCAGTGAAGCCGAAGCTTTCTTT

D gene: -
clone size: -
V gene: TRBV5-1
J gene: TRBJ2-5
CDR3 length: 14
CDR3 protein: CASSYQTDQETQYF
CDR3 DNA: TGCGCCAGCAGCTACCAGACAGACCAAGAGACCCAGTACTTC

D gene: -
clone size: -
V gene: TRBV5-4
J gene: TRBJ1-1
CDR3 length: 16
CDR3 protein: CASSLRGRGLNTEAFF
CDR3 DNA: TGTGCCAGCAGCTTAAGGGGCCGGGGATTGAACACTGAAGCTTTCTTT

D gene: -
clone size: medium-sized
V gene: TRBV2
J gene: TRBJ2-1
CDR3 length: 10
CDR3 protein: CASGGSEQFF
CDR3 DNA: TGTGCCAGTGGGGGGAGTGAGCAGTTCTTC

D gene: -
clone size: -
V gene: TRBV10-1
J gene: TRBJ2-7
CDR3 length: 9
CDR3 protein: CASSVPQYF
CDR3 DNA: TGCGCCAGCAGCGTACCGCAGTACTTC

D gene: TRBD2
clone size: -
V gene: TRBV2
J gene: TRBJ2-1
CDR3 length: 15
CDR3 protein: CASSTSGRAYNEQFF
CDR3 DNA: TGTGCCAGCAGCACTAGCGGGAGGGCCTACAATGAGCAGTTCTTC

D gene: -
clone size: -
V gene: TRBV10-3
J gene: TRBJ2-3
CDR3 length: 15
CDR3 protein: CAIWDRDVSRDTQYF
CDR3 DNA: TGTGCCATCTGGGACCGGGACGTAAGTCGAGATACGCAGTATTTT

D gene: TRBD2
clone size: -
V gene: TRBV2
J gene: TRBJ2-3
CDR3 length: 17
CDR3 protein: CASRGGTSGRNTDTQYF
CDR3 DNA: TGTGCCAGCAGGGGAGGGACTAGCGGGAGGAATACAGATACGCAGTATTTT

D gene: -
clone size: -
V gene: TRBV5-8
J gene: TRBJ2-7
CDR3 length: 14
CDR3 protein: CASSLEPSTYEQYF
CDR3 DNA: TGTGCCAGCAGCTTGGAACCGTCTACCTACGAGCAGTACTTC

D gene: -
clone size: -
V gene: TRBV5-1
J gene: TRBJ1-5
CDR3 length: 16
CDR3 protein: CASSLVPGGPNQPQHF
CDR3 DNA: TGCGCCAGCAGCTTGGTTCCGGGGGGCCCCAATCAGCCCCAGCATTTT

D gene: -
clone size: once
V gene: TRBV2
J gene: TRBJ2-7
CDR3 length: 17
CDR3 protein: CASSVLEVWRGTYEQYF
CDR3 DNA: TGTGCCAGCAGCGTACTAGAGGTATGGCGGGGAACCTACGAGCAGTACTTC

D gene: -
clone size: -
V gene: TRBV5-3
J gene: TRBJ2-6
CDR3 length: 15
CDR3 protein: CARSLRGSGANVLTF
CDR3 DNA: TGTGCCAGAAGCCTACGCGGCTCTGGGGCCAACGTCCTGACTTTC

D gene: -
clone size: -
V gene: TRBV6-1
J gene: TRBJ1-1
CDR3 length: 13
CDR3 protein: CASRADSGTEAFF
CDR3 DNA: TGTGCCAGCAGGGCCGACAGCGGGACTGAAGCTTTCTTT

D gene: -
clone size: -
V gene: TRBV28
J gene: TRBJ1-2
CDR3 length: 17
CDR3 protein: CASSPPGGTTVNYGYTF
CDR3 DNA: TGTGCCAGCAGTCCCCCCGGCGGGACCACAGTAAACTATGGCTACACCTTC

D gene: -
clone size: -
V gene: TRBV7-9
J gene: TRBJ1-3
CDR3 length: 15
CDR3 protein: CASSPLRGGVGTIYF
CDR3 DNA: TGTGCCAGCAGCCCCCTCCGGGGGGGGGTTGGCACCATATATTTT

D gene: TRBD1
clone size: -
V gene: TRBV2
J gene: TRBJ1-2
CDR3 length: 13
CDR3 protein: CASSSTGNYGYTF
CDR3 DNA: TGTGCCAGCAGTTCGACAGGGAACTATGGCTACACCTTC